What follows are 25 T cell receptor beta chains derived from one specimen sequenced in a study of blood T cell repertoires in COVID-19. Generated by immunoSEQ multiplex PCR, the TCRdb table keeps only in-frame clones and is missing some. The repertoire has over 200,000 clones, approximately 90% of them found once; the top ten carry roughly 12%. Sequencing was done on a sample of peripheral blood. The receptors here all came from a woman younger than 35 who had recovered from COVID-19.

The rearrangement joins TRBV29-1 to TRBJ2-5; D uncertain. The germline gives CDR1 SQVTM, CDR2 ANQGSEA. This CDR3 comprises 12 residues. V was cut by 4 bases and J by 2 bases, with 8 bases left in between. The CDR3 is CSVVAPQETQYF. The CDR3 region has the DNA TGCAGCGTTGTAGCCCCGCAAGAGACCCAGTACTTC.

The CDR3 protein is CASSYGGGGAGYTF. The CDR3 DNA reads as TGTGCCAGCAGTTACGGGGGAGGAGGGGCCGGCTACACCTTC. The gene calls are TRBV6-5 and TRBJ1-2, with a possible D match to TRBD1 (5 bases). V gave up 2 bases and J gave up 8 bases, with 15 bases separating them. Germline assignment: CDR1 MNHEY and CDR2 SVGAGI. This CDR3 has 14 residues.

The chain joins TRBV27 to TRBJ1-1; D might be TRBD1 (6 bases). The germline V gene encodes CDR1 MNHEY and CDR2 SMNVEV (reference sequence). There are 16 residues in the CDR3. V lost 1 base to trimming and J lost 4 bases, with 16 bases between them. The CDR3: CASSLLGSGGITEAFF. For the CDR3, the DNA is TGTGCCAGCAGTTTATTAGGTTCGGGGGGCATCACTGAAGCTTTCTTT.

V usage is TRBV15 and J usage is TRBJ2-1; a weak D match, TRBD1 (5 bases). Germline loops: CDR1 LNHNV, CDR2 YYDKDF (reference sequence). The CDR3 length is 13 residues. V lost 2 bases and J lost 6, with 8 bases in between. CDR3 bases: TGTGCCACCAGCAGACTTCAGGGCAATGAGCAGTTCTTC. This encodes CATSRLQGNEQFF.

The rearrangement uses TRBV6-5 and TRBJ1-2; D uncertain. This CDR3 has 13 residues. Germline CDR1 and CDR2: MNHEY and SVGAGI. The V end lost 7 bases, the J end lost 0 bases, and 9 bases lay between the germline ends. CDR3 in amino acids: CASTYSPNYGYTF. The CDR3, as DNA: TGTGCCAGCACCTACAGCCCTAACTATGGCTACACCTTC.

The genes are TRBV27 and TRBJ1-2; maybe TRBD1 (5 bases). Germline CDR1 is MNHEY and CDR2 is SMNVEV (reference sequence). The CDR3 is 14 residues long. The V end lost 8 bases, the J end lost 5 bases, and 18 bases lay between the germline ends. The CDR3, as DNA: TGTGCCAGCTCCCGTCAGGGACTTGAATATGGCTACACCTTC. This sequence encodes CASSRQGLEYGYTF.

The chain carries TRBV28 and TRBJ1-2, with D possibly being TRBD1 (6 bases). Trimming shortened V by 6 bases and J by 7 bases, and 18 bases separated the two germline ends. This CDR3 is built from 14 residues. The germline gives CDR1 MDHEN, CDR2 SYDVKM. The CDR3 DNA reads TGTGCCAGCAGGCATATTTACAGGGATAGTGGCTACACCTTC. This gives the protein CASRHIYRDSGYTF.

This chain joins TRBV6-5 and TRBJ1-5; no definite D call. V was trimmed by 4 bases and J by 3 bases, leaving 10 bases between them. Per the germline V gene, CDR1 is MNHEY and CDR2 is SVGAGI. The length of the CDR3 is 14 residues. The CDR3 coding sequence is TGTGCCAGCAGTTTCAACTCTTTCAATCAGCCCCAGCATTTT. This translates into CASSFNSFNQPQHF.

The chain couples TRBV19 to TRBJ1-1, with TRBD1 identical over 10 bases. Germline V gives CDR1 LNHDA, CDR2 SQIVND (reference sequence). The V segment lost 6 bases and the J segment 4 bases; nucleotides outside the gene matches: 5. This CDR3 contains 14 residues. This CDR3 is CASSLGTGATEAFF. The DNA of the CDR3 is TGTGCCAGTAGCTTGGGGACAGGGGCCACTGAAGCTTTCTTT.

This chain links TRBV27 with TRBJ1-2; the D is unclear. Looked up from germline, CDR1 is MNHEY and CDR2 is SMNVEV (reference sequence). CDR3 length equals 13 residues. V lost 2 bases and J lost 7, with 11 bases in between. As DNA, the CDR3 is TGTGCCAGCAGTTTAGGCAGGTCGGCTGGCTACACCTTC. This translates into CASSLGRSAGYTF.

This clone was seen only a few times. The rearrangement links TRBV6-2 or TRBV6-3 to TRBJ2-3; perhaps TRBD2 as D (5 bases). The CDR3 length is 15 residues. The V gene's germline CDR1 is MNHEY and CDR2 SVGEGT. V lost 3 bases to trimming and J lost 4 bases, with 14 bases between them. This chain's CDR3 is CASSYLVPEADTQYF. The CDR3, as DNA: TGTGCCAGCAGTTATTTGGTTCCGGAGGCAGATACGCAGTATTTT.

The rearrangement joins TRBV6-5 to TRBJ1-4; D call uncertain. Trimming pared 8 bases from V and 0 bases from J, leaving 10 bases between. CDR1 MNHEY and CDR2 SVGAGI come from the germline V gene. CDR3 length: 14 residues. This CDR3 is CASRLGATNEKLFF. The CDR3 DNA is TGTGCCAGCCGTCTCGGTGCAACTAATGAAAAACTGTTTTTT.

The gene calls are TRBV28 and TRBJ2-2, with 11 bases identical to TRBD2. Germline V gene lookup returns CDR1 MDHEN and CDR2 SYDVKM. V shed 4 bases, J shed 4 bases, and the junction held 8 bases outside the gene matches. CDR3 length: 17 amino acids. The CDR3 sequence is CASSSPPGTSGTGELFF. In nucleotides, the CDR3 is TGTGCCAGCAGTTCGCCACCCGGGACTAGCGGCACCGGGGAGCTGTTTTTT.

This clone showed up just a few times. For the CDR3, the DNA is TGTGCCAGCAGCCCGACAGGGCCCAAAACTAATGAAAAACTGTTTTTT. Its protein is CASSPTGPKTNEKLFF. The chain links TRBV7-9 to TRBJ1-4, with 7 bases that match TRBD1. Germline loops: CDR1 SEHNR, CDR2 FQNEAQ (reference sequence). The CDR3 totals 16 residues. The trim removed 5 bases at V and 1 base at J, leaving 7 bases unmatched.

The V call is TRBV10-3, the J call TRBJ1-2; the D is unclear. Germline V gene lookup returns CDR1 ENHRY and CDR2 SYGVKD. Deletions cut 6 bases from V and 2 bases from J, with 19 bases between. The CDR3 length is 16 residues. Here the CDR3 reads CAISEPPGHTNYGYTF. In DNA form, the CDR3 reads TGTGCCATCAGCGAACCCCCTGGGCACACAAACTATGGCTACACCTTC.

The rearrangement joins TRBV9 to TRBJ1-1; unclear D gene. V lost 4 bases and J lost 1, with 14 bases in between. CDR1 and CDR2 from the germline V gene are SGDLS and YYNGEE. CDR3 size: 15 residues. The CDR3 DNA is TGTGCCAGCAGCCTGAATTTGGAGGGGAACACTGAAGCTTTCTTT. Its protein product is CASSLNLEGNTEAFF.

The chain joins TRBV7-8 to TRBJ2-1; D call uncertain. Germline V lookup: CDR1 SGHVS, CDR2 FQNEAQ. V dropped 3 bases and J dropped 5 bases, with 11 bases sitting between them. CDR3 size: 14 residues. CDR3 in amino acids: CASSFSPPNNEQFF. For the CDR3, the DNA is TGTGCCAGCAGCTTTAGCCCGCCTAACAATGAGCAGTTCTTC.

CDR3 protein: CASSANRAGNTIYF. The CDR3 nucleotides read TGTGCCAGCTCAGCCAACAGGGCTGGAAACACCATATATTTT. V gene TRBV18 combines with J gene TRBJ1-3; TRBD1 might be the D (6 bases). This CDR3 spans 14 amino acids. V was shortened by 5 bases and J by 2 bases, with 10 bases between the two germline ends. The germline gives CDR1 KGHSH, CDR2 LQKENI. Variable domain in full (rest from reference TRBV18 and TRBJ1-3): NAGVMQNPRHLVRRRGQEARLRCSPMKGHSHVYWYRQLPEEGLKFMVYLQKENIIDESGMPKERFSAEFPKEGPSILRIQQVVRGDSAAYFCASSANRAGNTIYFGEGSWLTVV.

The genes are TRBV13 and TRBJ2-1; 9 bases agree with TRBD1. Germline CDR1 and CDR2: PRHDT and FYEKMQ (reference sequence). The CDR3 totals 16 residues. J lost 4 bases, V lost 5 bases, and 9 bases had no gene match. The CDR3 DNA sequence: TGTGCCAGCAGCCAGGGACAGGGTGGTTTATACAATGAGCAGTTCTTC. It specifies CASSQGQGGLYNEQFF.

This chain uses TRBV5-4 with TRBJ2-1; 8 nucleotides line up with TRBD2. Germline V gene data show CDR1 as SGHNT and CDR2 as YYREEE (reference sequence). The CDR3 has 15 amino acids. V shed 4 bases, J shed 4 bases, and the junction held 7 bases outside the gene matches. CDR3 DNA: TGTGCCAGCAGCCAAATAGCGGGGCCGTACAATGAGCAGTTCTTC. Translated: CASSQIAGPYNEQFF.

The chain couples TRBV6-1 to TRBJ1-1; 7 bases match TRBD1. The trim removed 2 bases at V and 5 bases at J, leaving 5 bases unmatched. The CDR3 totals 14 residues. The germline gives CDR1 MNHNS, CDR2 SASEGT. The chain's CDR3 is CASSELGGRTEAFF. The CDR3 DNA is TGTGCCAGCAGTGAATTAGGGGGCAGAACTGAAGCTTTCTTT.

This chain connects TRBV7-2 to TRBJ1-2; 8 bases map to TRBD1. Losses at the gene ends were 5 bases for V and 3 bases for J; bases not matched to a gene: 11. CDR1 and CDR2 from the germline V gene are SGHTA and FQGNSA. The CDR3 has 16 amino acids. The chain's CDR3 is CASSPTLTGDHYGYTF. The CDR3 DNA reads TGTGCCAGCAGCCCGACCCTGACAGGGGACCACTATGGCTACACCTTC.

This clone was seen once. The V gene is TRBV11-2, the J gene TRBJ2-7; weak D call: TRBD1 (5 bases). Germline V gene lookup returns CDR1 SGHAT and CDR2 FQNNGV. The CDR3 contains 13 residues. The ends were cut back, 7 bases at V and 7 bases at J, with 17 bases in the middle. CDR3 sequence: CASTPVAGWEQYF. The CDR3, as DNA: TGTGCCAGCACCCCAGTGGCAGGGTGGGAGCAGTACTTC.

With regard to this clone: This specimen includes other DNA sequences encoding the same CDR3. Here the CDR3 DNA reads TGCGCCAGCAGCTTGGCCTTAGCGGGGGGCTACGAGCAGTACTTC. Protein product: CASSLALAGGYEQYF. The J gene is TRBJ2-7, the V gene TRBV5-1; 10 bases fit TRBD2. CDR1 is SGHRS, CDR2 YFSETQ, per germline. CDR3 length: 15 amino acids. The V gene end was trimmed by 0 bases and the J gene end by 3 bases; junction bases not matched to a gene: 3. The full variable domain, its missing parts supplied by reference TRBV5-1 and TRBJ2-7, is KAGVTQTPRYLIKTRGQQVTLSCSPISGHRSVSWYQQTPGQGLQFLFEYFSETQRNKGNFPGRFSGRQFSNSRSEMNVSTLELGDSALYLCASSLALAGGYEQYFGPGTRLTVT.

CDR3 bases: TGCGCCAGCAGCCGATCAGGGAATGGAGGAAACACCATATATTTT. Translating it yields CASSRSGNGGNTIYF. The gene calls are TRBV4-1 and TRBJ1-3, with D possibly matching TRBD1 (5 bases). CDR1 and CDR2 (germline): MGHRA, YSYEKL. Trimming stripped 4 bases from V and 4 bases from J, with 14 bases between. This CDR3 region has 15 residues.